These 30 T cell receptor beta chains share one sample of origin, sequenced in a study of cytomegalovirus exposure and HLA in healthy donors. Primers: 60 Vbeta forward and 13 Jbeta reverse. Sequencing used immunoSEQ multiplex PCR; TCRdb keeps in-frame clones, though not all of them. The repertoire holds around 100,000 clones, with less than 85% as singletons. The sequenced sample consisted of PBMCs. Receptor source: a man aged 35-49 years in good health and CMV-seronegative.

The V call is TRBV2, the J call TRBJ1-2; 8 nucleotides agree with TRBD1. The germline gives CDR1 SNHLY, CDR2 FYNNEI. J was trimmed by 5 bases and V by 8 bases; bases with no gene match: 13. The CDR3 sequence is 15 residues long. CDR3 in amino acids: CASRARTGPGYGYTF. The DNA for the CDR3 is TGTGCCAGCCGGGCGAGGACAGGGCCAGGGTATGGCTACACCTTC.

The chain combines TRBV2 with TRBJ2-5; D call uncertain. CDR3 length equals 11 residues. Trimming took 9 bases from V and 2 from J, leaving 7 bases between them. Looked up from germline, CDR1 is SNHLY and CDR2 is FYNNEI. Here the CDR3 reads CASELQETQYF. The CDR3, as DNA: TGTGCCAGTGAGTTGCAAGAGACCCAGTACTTC.

The rearrangement links TRBV4-1 to TRBJ2-5, with D possibly TRBD2 on 6 matching bases. The J call may be wrong; the DNA end is better matched by TRBJ2-7. Germline CDR1 and CDR2: MGHRA and YSYEKL. This CDR3 has 13 residues. The DNA for the CDR3 is TGCGCCAGCAGCCCCGGGCGGGGATACGAGCAGTACTTC. Protein sequence: CASSPGRGYEQYF.

The chain uses TRBV5-1 and TRBJ2-7, with a tentative D call TRBD2 (6 bases). Trimming took 1 base from V and 6 from J, leaving 14 bases between them. Per the germline V gene, CDR1 is SGHRS and CDR2 is YFSETQ. This CDR3 spans 14 amino acids. The chain's CDR3 is CASSLSRREAEQYF. DNA for the CDR3: TGCGCCAGCAGCTTGTCCCGCAGGGAGGCCGAGCAGTACTTC.

The V and J genes are TRBV7-2 and TRBJ2-1, with TRBD2 identical over 12 bases. The germline CDR1 and CDR2 sequences are SGHTA and FQGNSA. The CDR3 sequence is 16 residues long. The V gene end was trimmed by 1 base and the J gene end by 10 bases; junction bases not matched to a gene: 8. CDR3: CASSLEASGGALEQFF. The CDR3 DNA sequence: TGTGCCAGCAGCTTAGAGGCTAGCGGGGGGGCACTAGAGCAGTTCTTC.

The chain links TRBV6-5 to TRBJ2-7, with TRBD2 identical over 9 bases. Germline assignment: CDR1 MNHEY and CDR2 SVGAGI. With V trimmed by 6 bases and J by 6 bases, 9 bases remained unmatched. The length of the CDR3 is 14 residues. In DNA, the CDR3 is TGTGCCAGCAGACCGGGACTAGCCTCAAGCGAGCAGTACTTC. Its translation is CASRPGLASSEQYF.

This clone occurred a few times. CDR3 residues: CASSFRGPLSGNTIYF. CDR3 coding DNA: TGTGCCAGCAGCTTCAGGGGGCCCCTCTCTGGAAACACCATATATTTT. This chain joins TRBV13 and TRBJ1-3; 8 bases map to TRBD1. CDR1 and CDR2 from the germline V gene are PRHDT and FYEKMQ (reference sequence). With V trimmed by 3 bases and J by 0 bases, 4 bases remained unmatched. The CDR3 runs 16 residues.

Details on this clone: In this CDR3 the conserved last residue, phenylalanine or tryptophan, is missing, so a read error is likely. In nucleotides, the CDR3 is TGTGCCAGCTCACCACGCCCGCCCACAGGGACCCAGACCTCACCCCTCCACTCT. This codes for CASSPRPPTGTQTSPLHS. The V and J genes are TRBV18 and TRBJ1-6; D possibly corresponds to TRBD1 (6 bases). The CDR3 has 18 amino acids. The V and J ends lost 1 base and 10 bases respectively, with 23 bases between them. Per the germline V gene, CDR1 is KGHSH and CDR2 is LQKENI.

The chain links TRBV30 to TRBJ1-1, with TRBD1 as a possible D gene (6 bases). This CDR3 is 16 amino acids long. Germline CDR1 reads GTSNPN; CDR2 reads SVGIG (reference sequence). V was pared by 2 bases and J by 0 bases, with 16 bases between. CDR3 nucleotides: TGTGCCTGGAGTAAGAGGGGGAGAGAGATGAACACTGAAGCTTTCTTT. Translated: CAWSKRGREMNTEAFF.

V and J are TRBV7-2 and TRBJ1-2, with D perhaps TRBD1 (5 bases). CDR1 SGHTA and CDR2 FQGNSA come from the germline V gene. Trimming cost V 3 bases and J 4 bases, with 12 bases left between them. The CDR3 contains 14 residues. DNA for the CDR3: TGTGCCAGCAGCTTTTACGACAGTTCCTATGGCTACACCTTC. It yields the protein CASSFYDSSYGYTF.

This chain connects TRBV5-1 to TRBJ2-1; D may be TRBD1 (5 bases). V gave up 0 bases and J gave up 4 bases, with 11 bases separating them. From germline, CDR1 is SGHRS and CDR2 YFSETQ. The CDR3 runs 15 residues. The CDR3 loop is CASSLVAGIYNEQFF. In DNA, the CDR3 is TGCGCCAGCAGCTTGGTGGCAGGGATTTACAATGAGCAGTTCTTC.

The rearrangement links TRBV15 to TRBJ1-2; a possible D gene is TRBD1 (5 bases). V gave up 0 bases and J gave up 4 bases, with 21 bases separating them. The CDR3 extends over 18 amino acids. CDR1 and CDR2 (germline): LNHNV, YYDKDF (reference sequence). CDR3 DNA: TGTGCCACCAGCAGAGATCTTAACGCCGACCTTCAGGGCTATGGCTACACCTTC. Its translation is CATSRDLNADLQGYGYTF.

The chain couples TRBV6-5 to TRBJ2-1; 8 bases agree with TRBD1. CDR3 length: 15 residues. The V and J ends lost 6 bases and 0 bases, in that order; junction bases with no gene match: 4. Germline V gene lookup returns CDR1 MNHEY and CDR2 SVGAGI. The CDR3 is CASRGTGHSYNEQFF. The CDR3 coding sequence is TGTGCCAGCAGAGGGACAGGTCACTCCTACAATGAGCAGTTCTTC.

The chain has TRBV7-2 and TRBJ2-7; TRBD2 might be the D (6 bases). V lost 1 base and J lost 1, with 11 bases in between. CDR1 and CDR2 (germline): SGHTA, FQGNSA. The CDR3 contains 15 residues. CDR3 residues: CASSLVGGPSYEQYF. The CDR3 region has the DNA TGTGCCAGCAGCTTAGTGGGGGGACCATCCTACGAGCAGTACTTC. The full variable domain, completed using reference TRBV7-2 and TRBJ2-7, is GAGVSQSPSNKVTEKGKDVELRCDPISGHTALYWYRQSLGQGLEFLIYFQGNSAPDKSGLPSDRFSAERTGGSVSTLTIQRTQQEDSAVYLCASSLVGGPSYEQYFGPGTRLTVT.

This clone was counted between two and nine times. The rearrangement uses TRBV5-1 and TRBJ2-5; perhaps TRBD2 as D (5 bases). CDR3 size: 15 residues. Trimming cost V 0 bases and J 2 bases, with 11 bases left between them. CDR1 is SGHRS and CDR2 is YFSETQ in the germline V gene. CDR3 sequence (DNA): TGCGCCAGCAGCTTGGCTGAGGGTCGGCAAGAGACCCAGTACTTC. Protein product: CASSLAEGRQETQYF.

This clone has just a few counts. The chain is built from TRBV9 and TRBJ2-1, with TRBD2 matching over 9 bases. The junction had 5 bases not matched to a gene; V was cut back by 6 bases and J by 1 base. This CDR3 is built from 15 residues. Germline CDR1 and CDR2: SGDLS and YYNGEE. The CDR3 spells CASNSGGKSYNEQFF. The CDR3 DNA reads TGTGCCAGCAACAGCGGGGGGAAGTCCTACAATGAGCAGTTCTTC.

Concerning this clone itself: One end of the junction does not line up with germline, which may come from a read error. This chain connects TRBV7-7 to TRBJ2-7; 7 nucleotides line up with TRBD2. The CDR3 contains 18 residues. CDR1 and CDR2 from the germline V gene are SSHAT and FNYEAQ (reference sequence). The CDR3, as DNA: TGTGCTAGCAGCTTGGATACTAGCGCCTCACACGTCACCTACGAGCAGTACTTC. Translated, it gives CASSLDTSASHVTYEQYF.

This chain connects TRBV6-5 to TRBJ1-1, with 11 bases fitting TRBD1. V lost 5 bases, J lost 3 bases, and 2 bases stayed unmatched. CDR1 is MNHEY, CDR2 SVGAGI, per germline. The CDR3 has 14 residues. CDR3 amino acids: CASSRTGGYTEAFF. Here the CDR3 DNA reads TGTGCCAGCAGTCGGACAGGGGGCTACACTGAAGCTTTCTTT.

The V call is TRBV6-6, the J call TRBJ2-1; no reliable D call. The V end lost 2 bases, the J end lost 0 bases, and 5 bases lay between the germline ends. There are 14 residues in the CDR3. Germline V CDR1 and CDR2: MNHNY, SVGAGI (reference sequence). Here the CDR3 DNA reads TGTGCCAGCAGTTACCGGAGCTCCTACAATGAGCAGTTCTTC. It specifies CASSYRSSYNEQFF.

The rearrangement links TRBV10-3 to TRBJ2-1, with a possible D match to TRBD2 (6 bases). CDR1 ENHRY and CDR2 SYGVKD come from the germline V gene. The CDR3 length is 13 residues. V shed 2 bases and J shed 7 bases, with 9 bases lying between them. In DNA, the CDR3 is TGTGCCATCAGTGAGCGGGGGTTGAATGAGCAGTTCTTC. This gives the protein CAISERGLNEQFF.

This chain connects TRBV7-6 to TRBJ2-3; 10 nucleotides match TRBD2. The germline CDR1 and CDR2 sequences are SGHVS and FNYEAQ. Trimming removed 1 base from V and 7 bases from J; junction bases left unmatched: 11. The CDR3 totals 17 residues. The CDR3 DNA is TGTGCCAGCAGCTTAGAAGCTAGCGGGGGTTATTTCAATACGCAGTATTTT. Its translation: CASSLEASGGYFNTQYF.

CDR3 amino acids: CASSSYGTDRNTIYF. The CDR3 bases are TGTGCCAGCAGCTCCTACGGGACAGATCGAAACACCATATATTTT. This chain uses TRBV7-2 with TRBJ1-3; 7 positions match TRBD1. The V gene end was trimmed by 4 bases and the J gene end by 5 bases; junction bases not matched to a gene: 8. Germline CDR1 is SGHTA and CDR2 is FQGNSA. The CDR3 is 15 residues long. Variable domain in full (rest from reference TRBV7-2 and TRBJ1-3): GAGVSQSPSNKVTEKGKDVELRCDPISGHTALYWYRQSLGQGLEFLIYFQGNSAPDKSGLPSDRFSAERTGGSVSTLTIQRTQQEDSAVYLCASSSYGTDRNTIYFGEGSWLTVV.

The chain uses TRBV6-1 and TRBJ2-3; 9 bases map to TRBD2. V lost 4 bases, J lost 1 base, and 3 bases stayed unmatched. Germline CDR1 is MNHNS and CDR2 is SASEGT. This CDR3 has 15 residues. CDR3 region: CASSVRGGGTDTQYF. The CDR3 DNA sequence: TGTGCCAGCAGTGTGCGGGGGGGCGGCACAGATACGCAGTATTTT.

The J gene is TRBJ2-1, the V gene TRBV7-2; 9 bases map to TRBD1. V gave up 5 bases and J gave up 3 bases; unmatched junction bases: 5. Germline CDR1 reads SGHTA; CDR2 reads FQGNSA. The CDR3 runs to 15 residues. The CDR3 nucleotides read TGTGCCAGCAGCCCACGGACAGGGGACTACAATGAGCAGTTCTTC. Its translation is CASSPRTGDYNEQFF. Combining the CDR3 with reference TRBV7-2 and TRBJ2-1 gives the whole variable domain GAGVSQSPSNKVTEKGKDVELRCDPISGHTALYWYRQSLGQGLEFLIYFQGNSAPDKSGLPSDRFSAERTGGSVSTLTIQRTQQEDSAVYLCASSPRTGDYNEQFFGPGTRLTVL.

A few counts support this clone. The CDR3 DNA reads as TGTGCCAGCAGCGTGGGGACAGGGTGGGGCTACACCTTC. It specifies CASSVGTGWGYTF. The chain uses TRBV9 and TRBJ1-2; 9 bases fit TRBD1. V was pared by 2 bases and J by 8 bases, with 4 bases of the junction left unmatched. CDR1 and CDR2 from the germline V gene are SGDLS and YYNGEE. The CDR3 length is 13 residues.

The J gene is TRBJ1-1, the V gene TRBV19; D is ambiguous. From germline, CDR1 is LNHDA and CDR2 SQIVND (reference sequence). The CDR3 covers 13 residues. V was trimmed by 2 bases and J by 1 base, leaving 5 bases between them. In DNA, the CDR3 is TGTGCCAGTAGTATACAGTCGAACACTGAAGCTTTCTTT. It encodes CASSIQSNTEAFF.

The chain recombines TRBV4-1 with TRBJ2-5; 7 bases match TRBD2. The J call may be mistaken, given a closer DNA end match to TRBJ2-7. Germline V gene sequence: CDR1 MGHRA, CDR2 YSYEKL. This CDR3 is 15 amino acids long. CDR3 sequence reads: CASSQEGGLGGEQYF. CDR3 coding DNA: TGCGCCAGCAGCCAAGAAGGAGGACTAGGCGGCGAGCAGTACTTC.

CDR3: CAVTRGGYNEQFF. CDR3 nucleotide sequence: TGTGCCGTAACGCGCGGGGGTTACAATGAGCAGTTCTTC. This chain joins TRBV6-5 and TRBJ2-1; 7 nucleotides align to TRBD2. The CDR3 totals 13 residues. From germline, CDR1 is MNHEY and CDR2 SVGAGI. V lost 11 bases to trimming and J lost 4 bases; unmatched junction nucleotides: 8.

CDR3 amino acids: CASSLVGGANYGYTF. The CDR3 DNA follows: TGTGCCAGCAGCTTAGTGGGGGGAGCTAACTATGGCTACACCTTC. The chain is built from TRBV7-9 and TRBJ1-2; D might be TRBD1 (5 bases). Trimming took 1 base from V and 0 from J, leaving 9 bases between them. Germline CDR1 SEHNR, CDR2 FQNEAQ (reference sequence). CDR3 length equals 15 residues.

This chain joins TRBV7-9 and TRBJ2-7, with TRBD2 as a possible D gene (6 bases). Germline-derived CDR1 and CDR2 are SEHNR and FQNEAQ (reference sequence). This CDR3 comprises 13 residues. The V end was cut by 5 bases, the J end by 2 bases, with 10 bases between. CDR3 sequence: CASSLWGAYEQYF. Here the CDR3 DNA reads TGTGCCAGCAGCCTGTGGGGGGCCTACGAGCAGTACTTC.